This T cell receptor beta chain was sequenced in a study of T cells in Graves' hyperthyroidism and ophthalmopathy. Overall study findings and caveats: Ophthalmopathy onset followed model prediction by a median about 6.5 months.

The CDR3 regions of TCR beta were amplified from RNA transcripts. The TCR CDR3 first-round RT-PCR relied on the HTBI primer set. TCRdb used MiXCR to reprocess the multiplex PCR reads, holding one entry per CDR3 protein. The sample holds 730,000 or so distinct CDR3 sequences, around 20% seen once. V was trimmed by 1 base and J by 4 bases, leaving 10 bases between them. The germline CDR1 and CDR2 sequences are DFQATT and SNEGSKA (reference sequence). This CDR3 is 13 amino acids long. Concerning this clonotype itself: What it binds is unknown.

The sample was blood. The TCR sequence derives from a woman between 45 and 60 years old with Graves' hyperthyroidism that later progressed to Graves' ophthalmopathy. J is TRBJ1-2 and V is TRBV20-1; no definite D call. The CDR3 is CSARVGEIYGYTF. The DNA of the CDR3 is TGCAGTGCTAGAGTCGGGGAGATCTATGGCTACACCTTC.